These 10 T cell receptor beta chains originate from one sample sequenced in a study of cytomegalovirus exposure and HLA in healthy donors. 13 Jbeta primers and 60 Vbeta primers were used for the PCR. TCRdb's copy holds only in-frame clones and misses some; the assay was immunoSEQ multiplex PCR. The table records approximately 220,000 clones, around 80% of them present only once. Sequenced: PBMCs. Receptor source: a man under 40 in good health and CMV-seronegative.

The chain has TRBV6-6 and TRBJ1-1; a possible D gene is TRBD1 (5 bases). V was cut by 6 bases and J by 7 bases, with 21 bases left in between. CDR1 and CDR2 from the germline V gene are MNHNY and SVGAGI (reference sequence). This CDR3 region has 15 residues. The CDR3 region is CASSNPGTGRGEAFF. As DNA, the CDR3 is TGTGCCAGCAGCAACCCTGGGACGGGGCGGGGTGAAGCTTTCTTT.

This clone was observed a few times. The J gene is TRBJ1-3, the V gene TRBV29-1; D is ambiguous. Germline lookup yields CDR1 SQVTM and CDR2 ANQGSEA. The germline V and J ends were trimmed by 0 bases and 5 bases, with 11 bases remaining between them. The CDR3 consists of 14 residues. Here the CDR3 reads CSVEDPLARNTIYF. The CDR3 DNA follows: TGCAGCGTTGAAGACCCCTTGGCCAGAAACACCATATATTTT.

The gene calls are TRBV21-1 and TRBJ1-1; the D call TRBD1 from the table was never checked on the DNA. TRBV21-1 corresponds to a pseudogene. This CDR3 comprises 18 residues. CDR3 DNA sequence: TGTGCCAGCAGCAAAGCCCCGGACAGGGGAACGGATAACACTGAAGCTTTCTTT. Its translation is CASSKAPDRGTDNTEAFF.

This chain links TRBV9 with TRBJ2-2; 7 nucleotides line up with TRBD2. CDR1 and CDR2 from the germline V gene are SGDLS and YYNGEE. This CDR3 region has 17 residues. V shed 0 bases and J 7 bases; nucleotides not matched to a gene: 12. In nucleotides, the CDR3 is TGTGCCAGCAGCGTAGTGGGGACTACCCCTTTTGGCGGGGAGCTGTTTTTT. This translates into CASSVVGTTPFGGELFF.

The chain recombines TRBV2 with TRBJ2-2, with D possibly TRBD2 on 5 matching bases. Germline V gene sequence: CDR1 SNHLY, CDR2 FYNNEI. The CDR3 totals 15 residues. Trimming left V 6 bases short and J 0 bases short, with 11 bases between. As DNA, the CDR3 is TGTGCCAGCAGAGAGAGCGGAACGAACACCGGGGAGCTGTTTTTT. Its protein product is CASRESGTNTGELFF.

The chain joins TRBV6-1 to TRBJ2-1; D perhaps matches TRBD1 (7 bases). The V gene's germline CDR1 is MNHNS and CDR2 SASEGT. V was clipped by 7 bases and J by 1 base, with 14 bases between them. The CDR3 has 15 residues. The CDR3 nucleotides read TGTGCCAGCACCCACGCGGGACAGTCCTACAATGAGCAGTTCTTC. Its protein product is CASTHAGQSYNEQFF.

The CDR3 sequence: CASSSSTDRDPFYNEQFF. The CDR3 DNA reads TGTGCCAGCAGCTCATCCACCGACAGGGATCCTTTTTACAATGAGCAGTTCTTC. The rearrangement links TRBV7-9 to TRBJ2-1, with TRBD1 identical over 7 bases. Germline CDR1 SEHNR, CDR2 FQNEAQ (reference sequence). CDR3 size: 18 residues. V gave up 4 bases and J gave up 4 bases; unmatched junction bases: 16. Together with reference TRBV7-9 and TRBJ2-1, the CDR3 gives the full variable domain: DTGVSQNPRHKITKRGQNVTFRCDPISEHNRLYWYRQTLGQGPEFLTYFQNEAQLEKSRLLSDRFSAERPKGSFSTLEIQRTEQGDSAMYLCASSSSTDRDPFYNEQFFGPGTRLTVL.

The CDR3 protein is CASSLSTGGSEQYF. As DNA, the CDR3 is TGTGCCAGCAGTTTATCGACAGGGGGGTCCGAGCAGTACTTC. The genes are TRBV27 and TRBJ2-7; 9 bases fit TRBD1. V trimming: 0 bases; J trimming: 6 bases; junction bases outside the gene matches: 3. The CDR3 contains 14 residues. The germline CDR1 and CDR2 sequences are MNHEY and SMNVEV (reference sequence).

The chain employs TRBV5-1 and TRBJ2-1; D might be TRBD2 (5 bases). Germline V gives CDR1 SGHRS, CDR2 YFSETQ. The V gene lost 0 bases and the J gene lost 8 bases, with 12 bases spanning the gap. The CDR3 runs 14 residues. The CDR3 DNA reads as TGCGCCAGCAGCTTGGCCACCCGGGGATATGAGCAGTTCTTC. Translating gives CASSLATRGYEQFF.

V gene TRBV28 combines with J gene TRBJ1-5; unclear D gene. The CDR3 extends over 15 amino acids. The V and J ends lost 3 bases and 4 bases respectively, with 13 bases between them. Germline values: CDR1 MDHEN, CDR2 SYDVKM. CDR3: CASSFGRSFNQPQHF. CDR3 in DNA: TGTGCCAGCAGTTTCGGTCGTAGTTTTAATCAGCCCCAGCATTTT. Drawing the rest from reference TRBV28 and TRBJ1-5, the complete variable domain is DVKVTQSSRYLVKRTGEKVFLECVQDMDHENMFWYRQDPGLGLRLIYFSYDVKMKEKGDIPEGYSVSREKKERFSLILESASTNQTSMYLCASSFGRSFNQPQHFGDGTRLSIL.